This T cell receptor (beta chain) was documented in a study of T cells expressing NK-cell markers. 5'RACE template switching with UMIs generated TCR beta cDNA. Using the 5' RACE reads, TCRdb records one entry per CDR3 protein without DNA. Its clone listing holds about 370,000 distinct CDR3 sequences. Per germline, CDR1 LGHDT and CDR2 YNNKEL (reference sequence). This CDR3 has 15 amino acids. This sequence joins TRBV3-1 and TRBJ1-5; TCRdb returns TRBD1, unconfirmable since there is no DNA. The specimen was blood T cells: a sorted CD56 or NKG2C T cell subset, CD4+ or CD8+ T cells, or bulk PBMC T cells (not recorded which). This TCR was sampled from a woman aged 50 to 60 in good health. The CDR3 protein is CASSQTGKRVQPQHF. The entire variable domain, with the rest obtained from reference TRBV3-1 and TRBJ1-5, is as follows: DTAVSQTPKYLVTQMGNDKSIKCEQNLGHDTMYWYKQDSKKFLKIMFSYNNKELIINETVPNRFSPKSPDKAHLNLHINSLELGDSAVYFCASSQTGKRVQPQHFGDGTRLSIL.